The clone carrying this TCR beta chain has a single count. The antigen remains unidentified. CDR1 is SQVTM, CDR2 ANQGSEA, per germline. This CDR3 is 11 amino acids long. The V gene lost 7 bases and the J gene lost 7 bases, with 11 bases spanning the gap. This specimen comes from a study of cytomegalovirus exposure and HLA in healthy donors. Study summary: Earlier work reported 95 million to 130 million unique TCR beta sequences from about 180 million T cells. Clustering assigned approximately 78% of the roughly 430 genotyped donors to the Caucasian-associated ancestry cluster. Study outcomes and limitations: Over 150 TCR beta chains were listed as cytomegalovirus-associated. In vitro checks showed that three CMV-associated chains really do target CMV antigens.

PCR involved 60 Vbeta and 13 Jbeta primers. Sequencing was performed with immunoSEQ multiplex PCR; in TCRdb, only in-frame clones are kept and a portion is missing. The table records under 85,000 clones, 80% of them present only once. The sample consisted of PBMCs. This chain uses TRBV29-1 with TRBJ2-1, with D maybe TRBD1 (6 bases). The TCR comes from a woman aged 25 to 45 in good health and CMV-seronegative. CDR3 region: CSAHGQNEQFF. DNA for the CDR3: TGCAGCGCACACGGACAGAATGAGCAGTTCTTC.